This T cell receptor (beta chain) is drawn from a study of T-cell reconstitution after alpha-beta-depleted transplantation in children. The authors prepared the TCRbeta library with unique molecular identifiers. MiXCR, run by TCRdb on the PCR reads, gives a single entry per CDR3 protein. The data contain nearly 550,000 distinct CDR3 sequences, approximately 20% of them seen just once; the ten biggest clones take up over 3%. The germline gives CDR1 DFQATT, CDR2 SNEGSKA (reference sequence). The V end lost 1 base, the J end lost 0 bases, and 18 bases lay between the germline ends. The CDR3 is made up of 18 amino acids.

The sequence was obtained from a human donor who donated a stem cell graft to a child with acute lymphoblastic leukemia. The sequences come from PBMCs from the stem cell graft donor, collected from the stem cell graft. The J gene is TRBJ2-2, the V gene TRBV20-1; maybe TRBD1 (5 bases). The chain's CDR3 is CSARVLLGAIANTGELFF. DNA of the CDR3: TGCAGTGCTAGAGTCCTCTTAGGGGCGATCGCGAACACCGGGGAGCTGTTTTTT.